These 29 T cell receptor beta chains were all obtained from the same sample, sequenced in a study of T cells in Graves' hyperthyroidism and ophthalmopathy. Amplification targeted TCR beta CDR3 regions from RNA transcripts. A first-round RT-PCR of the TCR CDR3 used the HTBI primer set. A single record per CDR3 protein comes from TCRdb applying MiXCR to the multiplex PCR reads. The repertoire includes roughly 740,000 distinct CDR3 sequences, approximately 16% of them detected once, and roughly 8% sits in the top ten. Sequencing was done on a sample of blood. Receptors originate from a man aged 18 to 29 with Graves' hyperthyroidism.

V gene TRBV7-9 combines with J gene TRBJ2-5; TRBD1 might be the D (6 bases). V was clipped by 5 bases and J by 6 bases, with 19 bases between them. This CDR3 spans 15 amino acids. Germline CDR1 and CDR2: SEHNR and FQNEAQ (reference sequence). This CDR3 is CASSGTEQGRKTQYF. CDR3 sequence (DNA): TGTGCCAGCAGCGGGACGGAACAGGGACGAAAGACCCAGTACTTC.

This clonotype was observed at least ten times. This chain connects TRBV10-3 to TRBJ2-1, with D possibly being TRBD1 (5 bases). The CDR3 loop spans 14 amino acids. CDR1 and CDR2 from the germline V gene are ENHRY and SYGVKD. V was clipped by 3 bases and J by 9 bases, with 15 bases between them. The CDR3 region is CAISDSPGRGEQFF. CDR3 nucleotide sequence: TGTGCCATCAGTGACTCCCCAGGTAGGGGTGAGCAGTTCTTC.

The CDR3 bases are TGTGCCATCCTTGAGGGCGGGAGGAGCACCTACAATGAGCAGTTCTTC. This gives the protein CAILEGGRSTYNEQFF. This rearrangement joins TRBV10-3 to TRBJ2-1; TRBD2 aligns across 8 bases. With 8 bases clipped from V and 2 bases from J, the junction kept 11 bases outside the gene matches. This CDR3 comprises 16 residues. Germline V lookup: CDR1 ENHRY, CDR2 SYGVKD.

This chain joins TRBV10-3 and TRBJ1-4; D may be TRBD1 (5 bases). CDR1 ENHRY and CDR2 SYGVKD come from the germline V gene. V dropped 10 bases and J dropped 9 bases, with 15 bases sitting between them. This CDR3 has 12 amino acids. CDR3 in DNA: TGTGCCACCGGGACGGGGAATCAAAAACTGTTTTTT. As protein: CATGTGNQKLFF.

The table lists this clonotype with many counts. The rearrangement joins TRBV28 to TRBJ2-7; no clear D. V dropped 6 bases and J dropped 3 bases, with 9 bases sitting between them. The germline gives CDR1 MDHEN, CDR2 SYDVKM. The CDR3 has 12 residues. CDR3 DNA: TGTGCCAGCAGCCACGTGGACTACGAGCAGTACTTC. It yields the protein CASSHVDYEQYF.

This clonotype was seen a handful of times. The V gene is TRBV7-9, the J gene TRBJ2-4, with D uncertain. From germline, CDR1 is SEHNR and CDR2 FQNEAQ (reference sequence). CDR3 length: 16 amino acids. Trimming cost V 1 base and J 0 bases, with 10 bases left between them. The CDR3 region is CASSLGQILAKNIQYF. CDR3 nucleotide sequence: TGTGCCAGCAGCTTAGGTCAGATTCTAGCCAAAAACATTCAGTACTTC.

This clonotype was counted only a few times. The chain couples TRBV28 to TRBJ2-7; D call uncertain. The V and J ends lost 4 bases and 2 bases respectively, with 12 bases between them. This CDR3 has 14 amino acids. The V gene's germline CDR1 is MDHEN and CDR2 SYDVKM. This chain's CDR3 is CASSWVQTTYEQYF. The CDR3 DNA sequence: TGTGCCAGCAGTTGGGTACAAACCACCTACGAGCAGTACTTC.

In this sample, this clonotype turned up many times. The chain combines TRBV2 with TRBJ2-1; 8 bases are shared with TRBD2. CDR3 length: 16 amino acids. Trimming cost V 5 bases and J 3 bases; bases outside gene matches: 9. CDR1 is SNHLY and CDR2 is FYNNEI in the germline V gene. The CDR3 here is CASSPTGGTVYNEQFF. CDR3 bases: TGTGCCAGCAGTCCAACGGGGGGGACTGTCTACAATGAGCAGTTCTTC. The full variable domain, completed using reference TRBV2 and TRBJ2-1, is EPEVTQTPSHQVTQMGQEVILRCVPISNHLYFYWYRQILGQKVEFLVSFYNNEISEKSEIFDDQFSVERPDGSNFTLKIRSTKLEDSAMYFCASSPTGGTVYNEQFFGPGTRLTVL.

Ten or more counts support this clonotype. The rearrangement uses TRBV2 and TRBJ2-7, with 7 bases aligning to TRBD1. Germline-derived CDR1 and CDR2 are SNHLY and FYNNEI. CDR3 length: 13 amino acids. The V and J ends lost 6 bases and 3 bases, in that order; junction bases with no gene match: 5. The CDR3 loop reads CASSEDRIYEQYF. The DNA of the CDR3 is TGTGCCAGCAGCGAGGACAGGATCTACGAGCAGTACTTC.

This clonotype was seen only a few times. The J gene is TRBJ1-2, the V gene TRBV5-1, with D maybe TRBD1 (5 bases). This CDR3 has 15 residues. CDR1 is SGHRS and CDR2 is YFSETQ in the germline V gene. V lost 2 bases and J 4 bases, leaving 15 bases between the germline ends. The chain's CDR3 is CASSLSDSKFYGYTF. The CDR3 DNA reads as TGCGCCAGCAGCTTATCCGACAGTAAGTTCTATGGCTACACCTTC.

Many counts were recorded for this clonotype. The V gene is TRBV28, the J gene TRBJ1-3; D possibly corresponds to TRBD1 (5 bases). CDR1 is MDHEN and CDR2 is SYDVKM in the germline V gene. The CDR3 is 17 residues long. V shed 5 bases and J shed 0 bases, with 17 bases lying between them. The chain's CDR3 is CASSPRLLGGSGNTIYF. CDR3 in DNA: TGTGCCAGCAGTCCCCGGCTCCTGGGGGGCTCTGGAAACACCATATATTTT.

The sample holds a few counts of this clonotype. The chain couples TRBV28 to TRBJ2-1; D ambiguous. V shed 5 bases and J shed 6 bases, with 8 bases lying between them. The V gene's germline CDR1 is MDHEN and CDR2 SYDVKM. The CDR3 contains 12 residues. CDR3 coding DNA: TGTGCCAGCAGTCCCATAGGCAATGAGCAGTTCTTC. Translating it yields CASSPIGNEQFF. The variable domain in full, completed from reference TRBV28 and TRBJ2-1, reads DVKVTQSSRYLVKRTGEKVFLECVQDMDHENMFWYRQDPGLGLRLIYFSYDVKMKEKGDIPEGYSVSREKKERFSLILESASTNQTSMYLCASSPIGNEQFFGPGTRLTVL.

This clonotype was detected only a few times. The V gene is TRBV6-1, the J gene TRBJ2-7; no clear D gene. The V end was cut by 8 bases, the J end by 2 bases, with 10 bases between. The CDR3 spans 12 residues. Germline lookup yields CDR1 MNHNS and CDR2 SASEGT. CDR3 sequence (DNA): TGTGCCAGCCGGGCAGGCCCCTACGAGCAGTACTTC. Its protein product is CASRAGPYEQYF.

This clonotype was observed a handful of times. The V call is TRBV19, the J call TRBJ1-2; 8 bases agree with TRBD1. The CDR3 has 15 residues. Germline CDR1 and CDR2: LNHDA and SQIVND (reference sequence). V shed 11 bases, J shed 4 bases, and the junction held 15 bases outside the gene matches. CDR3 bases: TGTGCCGGACGGACAGGGAAGAATGGAGTCTATGGCTACACCTTC. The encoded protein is CAGRTGKNGVYGYTF.

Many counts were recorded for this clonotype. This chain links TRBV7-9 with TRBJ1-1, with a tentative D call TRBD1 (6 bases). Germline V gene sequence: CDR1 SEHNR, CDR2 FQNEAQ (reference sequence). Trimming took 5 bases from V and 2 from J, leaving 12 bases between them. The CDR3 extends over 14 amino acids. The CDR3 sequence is CASSTQGPNTEAFF. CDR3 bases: TGTGCCAGCAGCACACAGGGACCTAACACTGAAGCTTTCTTT.

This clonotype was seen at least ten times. CDR3 nucleotide sequence: TGTGCCAGCAGCGTCACCGGGACCGGTTACGAGCAGTACTTC. This sequence encodes CASSVTGTGYEQYF. The J gene is TRBJ2-7, the V gene TRBV28; D tentatively fits TRBD1 or TRBD2 (5 bases each). The V and J ends lost 6 bases and 4 bases respectively, with 16 bases between them. Germline-derived CDR1 and CDR2 are MDHEN and SYDVKM. This CDR3 spans 14 amino acids.

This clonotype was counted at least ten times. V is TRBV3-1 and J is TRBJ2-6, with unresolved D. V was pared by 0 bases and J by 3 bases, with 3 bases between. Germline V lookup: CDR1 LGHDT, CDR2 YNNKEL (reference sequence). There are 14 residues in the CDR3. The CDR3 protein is CASSQEGGANVLTF. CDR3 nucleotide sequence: TGTGCCAGCAGCCAAGAGGGTGGGGCCAACGTCCTGACTTTC.

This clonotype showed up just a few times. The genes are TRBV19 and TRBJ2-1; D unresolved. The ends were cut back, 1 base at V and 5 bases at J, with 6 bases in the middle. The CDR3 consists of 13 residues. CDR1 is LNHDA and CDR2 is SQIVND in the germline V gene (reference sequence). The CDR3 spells CASSIGLNNEQFF. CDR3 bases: TGTGCCAGTAGTATAGGGCTAAACAATGAGCAGTTCTTC.

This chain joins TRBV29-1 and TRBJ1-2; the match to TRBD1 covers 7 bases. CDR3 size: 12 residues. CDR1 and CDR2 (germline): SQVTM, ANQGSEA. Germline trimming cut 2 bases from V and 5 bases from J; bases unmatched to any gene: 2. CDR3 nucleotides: TGCAGCGTTGAACGGGACAGTTATGGCTACACCTTC. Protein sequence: CSVERDSYGYTF.

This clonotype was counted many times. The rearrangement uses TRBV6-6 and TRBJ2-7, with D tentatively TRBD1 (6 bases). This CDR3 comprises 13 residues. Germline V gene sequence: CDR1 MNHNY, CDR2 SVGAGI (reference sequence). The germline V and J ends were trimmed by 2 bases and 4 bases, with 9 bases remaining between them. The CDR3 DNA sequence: TGTGCCAGCAGTTACCGTCAGGGGTACGAGCAGTACTTC. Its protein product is CASSYRQGYEQYF.

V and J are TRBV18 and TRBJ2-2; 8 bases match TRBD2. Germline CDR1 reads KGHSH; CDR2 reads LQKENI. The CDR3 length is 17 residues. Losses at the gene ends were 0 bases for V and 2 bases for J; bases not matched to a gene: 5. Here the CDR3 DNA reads TGTGCCAGCTCACCACCCTCAGCGGGAGAAAACACCGGGGAGCTGTTTTTT. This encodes CASSPPSAGENTGELFF.

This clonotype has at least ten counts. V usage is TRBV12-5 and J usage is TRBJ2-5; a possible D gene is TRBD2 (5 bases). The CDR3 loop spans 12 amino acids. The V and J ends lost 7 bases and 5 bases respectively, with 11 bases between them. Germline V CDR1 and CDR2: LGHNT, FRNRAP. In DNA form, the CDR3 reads TGTGCTAGTGCCCTGGACTGGGAGACCCAGTACTTC. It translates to CASALDWETQYF.

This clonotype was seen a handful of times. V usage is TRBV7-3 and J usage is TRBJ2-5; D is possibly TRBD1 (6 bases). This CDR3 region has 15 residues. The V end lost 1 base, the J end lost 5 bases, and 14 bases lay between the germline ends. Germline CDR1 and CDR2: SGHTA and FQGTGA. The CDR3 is CASSLIYGGPETQYF. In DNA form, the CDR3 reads TGTGCCAGCAGCTTAATATATGGGGGCCCGGAGACCCAGTACTTC.

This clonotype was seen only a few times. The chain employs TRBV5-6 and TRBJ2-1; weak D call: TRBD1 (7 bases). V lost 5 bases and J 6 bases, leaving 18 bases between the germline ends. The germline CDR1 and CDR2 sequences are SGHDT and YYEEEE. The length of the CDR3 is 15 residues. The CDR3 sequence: CASRGGDTGANEQFF. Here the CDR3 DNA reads TGTGCCAGCAGAGGAGGGGACACAGGGGCCAATGAGCAGTTCTTC.

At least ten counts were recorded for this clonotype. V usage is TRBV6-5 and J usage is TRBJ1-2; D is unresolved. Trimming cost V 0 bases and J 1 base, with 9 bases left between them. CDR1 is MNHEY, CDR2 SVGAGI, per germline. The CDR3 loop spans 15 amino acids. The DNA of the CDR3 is TGTGCCAGCAGTTACTCGGCGTATAATAACTATGGCTACACCTTC. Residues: CASSYSAYNNYGYTF.

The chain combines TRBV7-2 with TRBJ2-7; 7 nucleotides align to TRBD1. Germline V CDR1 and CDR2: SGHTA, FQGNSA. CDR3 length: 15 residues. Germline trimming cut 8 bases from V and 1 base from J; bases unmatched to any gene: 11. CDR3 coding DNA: TGTGCCAGCGGCACCGGGACAGATTTTTCCTACGAGCAGTACTTC. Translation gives CASGTGTDFSYEQYF.

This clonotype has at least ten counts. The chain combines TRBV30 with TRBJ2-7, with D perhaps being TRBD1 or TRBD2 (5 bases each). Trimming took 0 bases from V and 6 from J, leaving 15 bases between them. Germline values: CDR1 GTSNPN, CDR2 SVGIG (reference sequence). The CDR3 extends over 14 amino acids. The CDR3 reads CAWSVPGGGGEQYF. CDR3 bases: TGTGCCTGGAGTGTCCCTGGGGGTGGTGGCGAGCAGTACTTC.

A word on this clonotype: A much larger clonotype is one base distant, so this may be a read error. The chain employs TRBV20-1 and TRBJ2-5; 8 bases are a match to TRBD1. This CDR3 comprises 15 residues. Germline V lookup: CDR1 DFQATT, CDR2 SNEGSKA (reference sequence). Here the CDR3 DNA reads TGCAGTGCTTCGCGGACAGGGCCATGGGTGGAGATCCAGTACTTC. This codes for CSASRTGPWVEIQYF.

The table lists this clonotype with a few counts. The CDR3 sequence: CSVEVAGKNTGELFF. In DNA form, the CDR3 reads TGCAGCGTTGAAGTAGCGGGGAAAAACACCGGGGAGCTGTTTTTT. The V gene is TRBV29-1, the J gene TRBJ2-2; 8 positions match TRBD2. The J segment lost 2 bases and the V segment lost 1 base, leaving 3 bases of the junction unmatched. The CDR3 consists of 15 residues. Germline V CDR1 and CDR2: SQVTM, ANQGSEA.